This T cell receptor beta chain was identified during a study of T-cell reconstitution after alpha-beta-depleted transplantation in children. This clonotype came up a few times. The TCRbeta library was prepared with unique molecular identifiers. Via MiXCR, TCRdb re-called the PCR reads, giving one row per CDR3 protein. Among approximately 100,000 distinct CDR3 sequences listed, 12% were seen once. Germline V gene data show CDR1 as MNHNS and CDR2 as SASEGT. The CDR3 covers 15 residues. V was pared by 5 bases and J by 4 bases, with 10 bases of the junction left unmatched. The sample was PBMCs from the stem cell graft donor, taken from the stem cell graft. The receptor comes from a human donor who donated a stem cell graft to a child with inherited bone marrow failure. The chain uses TRBV6-1 and TRBJ2-5, with 7 bases that match TRBD2. The CDR3 DNA is TGTGCCAGCAGTAAGCGGGACTCGACCGCAGAGACCCAGTACTTC. Its translation is CASSKRDSTAETQYF.